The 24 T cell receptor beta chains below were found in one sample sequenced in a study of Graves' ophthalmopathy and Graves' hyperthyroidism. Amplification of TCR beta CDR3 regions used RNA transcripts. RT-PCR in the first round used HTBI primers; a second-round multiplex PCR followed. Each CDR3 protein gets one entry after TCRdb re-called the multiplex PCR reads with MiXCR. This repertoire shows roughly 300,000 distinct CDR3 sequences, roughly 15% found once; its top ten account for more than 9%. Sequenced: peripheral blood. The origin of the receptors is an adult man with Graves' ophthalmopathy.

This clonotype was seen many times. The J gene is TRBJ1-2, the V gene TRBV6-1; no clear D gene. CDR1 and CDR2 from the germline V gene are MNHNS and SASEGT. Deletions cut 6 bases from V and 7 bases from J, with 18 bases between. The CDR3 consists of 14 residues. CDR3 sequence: CASSRIPAGSGYTF. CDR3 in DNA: TGTGCCAGCAGCCGAATACCCGCCGGCAGTGGCTACACCTTC.

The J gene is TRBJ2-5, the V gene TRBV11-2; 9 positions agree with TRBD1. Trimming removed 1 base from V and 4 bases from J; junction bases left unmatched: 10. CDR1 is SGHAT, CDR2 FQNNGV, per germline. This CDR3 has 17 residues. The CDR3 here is CASSLVGSTGGLETQYF. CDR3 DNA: TGTGCCAGCAGCTTAGTAGGGAGTACAGGGGGCCTAGAGACCCAGTACTTC.

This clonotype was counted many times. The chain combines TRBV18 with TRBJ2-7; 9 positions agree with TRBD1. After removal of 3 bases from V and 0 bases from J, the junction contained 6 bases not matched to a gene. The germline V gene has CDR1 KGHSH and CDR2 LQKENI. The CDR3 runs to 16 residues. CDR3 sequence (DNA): TGTGCCAGCTCACCTCCCGGGACAGGGAACTCCTACGAGCAGTACTTC. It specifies CASSPPGTGNSYEQYF.

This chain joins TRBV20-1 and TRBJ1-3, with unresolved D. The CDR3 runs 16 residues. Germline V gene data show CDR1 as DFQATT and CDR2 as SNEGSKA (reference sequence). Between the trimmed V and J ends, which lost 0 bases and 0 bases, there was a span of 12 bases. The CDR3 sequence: CSARDSTDGSGNTIYF. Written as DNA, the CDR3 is TGCAGTGCTAGAGATTCAACTGACGGCTCTGGAAACACCATATATTTT.

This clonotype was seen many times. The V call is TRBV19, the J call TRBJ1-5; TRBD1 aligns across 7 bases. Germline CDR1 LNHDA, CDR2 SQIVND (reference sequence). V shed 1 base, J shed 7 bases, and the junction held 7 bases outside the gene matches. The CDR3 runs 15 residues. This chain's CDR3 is CASSIGAQGNQPQHF. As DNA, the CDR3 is TGTGCCAGTAGTATAGGCGCACAGGGGAACCAGCCCCAGCATTTT.

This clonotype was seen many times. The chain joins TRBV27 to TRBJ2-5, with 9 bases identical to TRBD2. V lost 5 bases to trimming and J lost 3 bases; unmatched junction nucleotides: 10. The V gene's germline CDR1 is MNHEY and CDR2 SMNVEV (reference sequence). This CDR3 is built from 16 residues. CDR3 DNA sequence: TGTGCCAGCAGTCCTCATTTAGCGGGGGCCGAAGAGACCCAGTACTTC. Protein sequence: CASSPHLAGAEETQYF.

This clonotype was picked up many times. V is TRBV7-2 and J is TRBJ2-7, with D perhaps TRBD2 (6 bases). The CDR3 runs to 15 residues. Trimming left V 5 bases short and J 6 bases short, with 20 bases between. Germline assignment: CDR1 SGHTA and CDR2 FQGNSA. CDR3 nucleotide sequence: TGTGCCAGCAGCCCACCAGGTTGGAGGGCCGTCGAGCAGTACTTC. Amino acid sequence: CASSPPGWRAVEQYF.

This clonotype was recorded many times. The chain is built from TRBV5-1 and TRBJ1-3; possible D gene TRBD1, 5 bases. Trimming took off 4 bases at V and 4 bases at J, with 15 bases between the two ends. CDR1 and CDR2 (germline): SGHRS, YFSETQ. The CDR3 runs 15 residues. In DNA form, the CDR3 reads TGCGCCAGCAGCCGCTACACAGGAGCCGGAAACACCATATATTTT. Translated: CASSRYTGAGNTIYF. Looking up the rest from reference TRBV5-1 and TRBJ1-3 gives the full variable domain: KAGVTQTPRYLIKTRGQQVTLSCSPISGHRSVSWYQQTPGQGLQFLFEYFSETQRNKGNFPGRFSGRQFSNSRSEMNVSTLELGDSALYLCASSRYTGAGNTIYFGEGSWLTVV.

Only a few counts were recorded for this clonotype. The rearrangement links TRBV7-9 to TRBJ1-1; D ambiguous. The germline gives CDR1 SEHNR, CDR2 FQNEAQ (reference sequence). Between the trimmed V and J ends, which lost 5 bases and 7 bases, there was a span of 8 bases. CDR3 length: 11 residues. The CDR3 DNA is TGTGCCAGCAGCACCCGCTTTGAAGCTTTCTTT. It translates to CASSTRFEAFF.

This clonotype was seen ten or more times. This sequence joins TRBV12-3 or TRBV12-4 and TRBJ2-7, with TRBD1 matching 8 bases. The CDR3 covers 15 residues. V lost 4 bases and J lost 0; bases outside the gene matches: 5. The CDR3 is CASSYPGQASYEQYF. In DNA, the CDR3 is TGTGCCAGCAGTTACCCGGGACAGGCCTCCTACGAGCAGTACTTC.

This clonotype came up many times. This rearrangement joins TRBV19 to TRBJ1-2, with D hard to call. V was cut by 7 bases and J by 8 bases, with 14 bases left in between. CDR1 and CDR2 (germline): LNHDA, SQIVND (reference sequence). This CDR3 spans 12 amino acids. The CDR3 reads CASTTGGRGYTF. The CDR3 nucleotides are TGTGCCAGTACCACTGGTGGAAGGGGCTACACCTTC.

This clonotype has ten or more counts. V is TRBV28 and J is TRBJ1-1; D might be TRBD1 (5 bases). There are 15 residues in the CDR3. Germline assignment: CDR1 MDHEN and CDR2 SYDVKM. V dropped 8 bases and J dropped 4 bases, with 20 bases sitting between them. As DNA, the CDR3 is TGTGCCAGCCGCAACTTAGTAAGGGGCGGCACTGAAGCTTTCTTT. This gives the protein CASRNLVRGGTEAFF.

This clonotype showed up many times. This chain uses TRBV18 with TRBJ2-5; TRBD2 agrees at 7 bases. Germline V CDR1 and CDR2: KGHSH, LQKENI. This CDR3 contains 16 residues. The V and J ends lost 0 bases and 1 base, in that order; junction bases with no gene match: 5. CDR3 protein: CASSPPRLALQETQYF. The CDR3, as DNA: TGTGCCAGCTCACCACCGAGACTAGCCCTCCAAGAGACCCAGTACTTC. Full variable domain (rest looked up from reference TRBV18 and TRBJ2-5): NAGVMQNPRHLVRRRGQEARLRCSPMKGHSHVYWYRQLPEEGLKFMVYLQKENIIDESGMPKERFSAEFPKEGPSILRIQQVVRGDSAAYFCASSPPRLALQETQYFGPGTRLLVL.

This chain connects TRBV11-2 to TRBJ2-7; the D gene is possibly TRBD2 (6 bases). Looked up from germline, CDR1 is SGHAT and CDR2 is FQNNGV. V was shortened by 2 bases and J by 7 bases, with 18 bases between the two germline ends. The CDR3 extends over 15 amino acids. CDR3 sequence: CASSLTGLSPSEQYF. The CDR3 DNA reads TGTGCCAGCAGCTTAACGGGACTGTCCCCTAGTGAGCAGTACTTC.

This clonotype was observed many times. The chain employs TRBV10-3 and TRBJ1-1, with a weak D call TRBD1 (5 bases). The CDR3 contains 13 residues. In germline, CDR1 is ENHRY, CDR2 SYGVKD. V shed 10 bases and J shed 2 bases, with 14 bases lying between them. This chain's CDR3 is CATSRDGNTEAFF. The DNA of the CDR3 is TGTGCCACTTCTCGGGACGGAAACACTGAAGCTTTCTTT.

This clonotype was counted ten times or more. For the CDR3, the DNA is TGTGCCAGCAGCTCTGACAGGCAGAACACTGAAGCTTTCTTT. It specifies CASSSDRQNTEAFF. This rearrangement joins TRBV27 to TRBJ1-1, with a weak D call TRBD1 (6 bases). With 6 bases removed from V and 1 base from J, the gap between germline ends came to 12 bases. The CDR3 is made up of 14 amino acids. CDR1 and CDR2 from the germline V gene are MNHEY and SMNVEV (reference sequence).

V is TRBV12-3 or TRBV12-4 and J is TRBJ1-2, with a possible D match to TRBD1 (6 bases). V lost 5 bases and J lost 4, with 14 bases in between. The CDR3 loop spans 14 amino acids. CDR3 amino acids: CASSLTGFRYGYTF. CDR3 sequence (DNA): TGTGCCAGCAGTCTTACAGGGTTTCGCTATGGCTACACCTTC.

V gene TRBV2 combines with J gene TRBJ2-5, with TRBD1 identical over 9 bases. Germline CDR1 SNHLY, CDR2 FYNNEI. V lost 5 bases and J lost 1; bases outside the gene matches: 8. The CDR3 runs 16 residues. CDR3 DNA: TGTGCCAGCAGTCGGGACAGGGAACTCCTCCAAGAGACCCAGTACTTC. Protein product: CASSRDRELLQETQYF.

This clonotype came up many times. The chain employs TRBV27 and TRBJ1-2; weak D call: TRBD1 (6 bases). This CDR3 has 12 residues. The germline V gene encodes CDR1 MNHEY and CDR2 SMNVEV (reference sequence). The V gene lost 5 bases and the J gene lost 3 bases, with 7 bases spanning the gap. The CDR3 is CASSGGDYGYTF. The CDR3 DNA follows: TGTGCCAGCAGTGGGGGCGACTATGGCTACACCTTC.

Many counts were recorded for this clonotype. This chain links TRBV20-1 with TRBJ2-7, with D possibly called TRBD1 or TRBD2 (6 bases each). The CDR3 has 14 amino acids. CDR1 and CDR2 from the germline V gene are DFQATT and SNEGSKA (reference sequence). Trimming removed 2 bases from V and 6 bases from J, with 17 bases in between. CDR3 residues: CSARLTRGALEQYF. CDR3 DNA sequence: TGCAGTGCTAGATTAACTAGGGGGGCTCTCGAGCAGTACTTC.

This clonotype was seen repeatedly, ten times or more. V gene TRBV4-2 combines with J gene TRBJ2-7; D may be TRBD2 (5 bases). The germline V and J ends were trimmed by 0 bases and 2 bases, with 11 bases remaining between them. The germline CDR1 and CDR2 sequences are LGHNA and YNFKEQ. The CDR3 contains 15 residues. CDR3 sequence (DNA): TGTGCCAGCAGCCAAGAACCCGCGGGCCCCTACGAGCAGTACTTC. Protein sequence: CASSQEPAGPYEQYF.

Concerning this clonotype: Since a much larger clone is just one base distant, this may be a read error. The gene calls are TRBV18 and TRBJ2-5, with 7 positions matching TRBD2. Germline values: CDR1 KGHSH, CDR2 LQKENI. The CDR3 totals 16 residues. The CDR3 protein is CASSPRGLGRQETHYF. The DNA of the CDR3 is TGTGCCAGCTCACCAAGAGGACTAGGAAGACAAGAGACCCATTACTTC.

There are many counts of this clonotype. CDR3 bases: TGCAGTGCTACCGGGACAAACCAAGAGACCCAGTACTTC. The encoded protein is CSATGTNQETQYF. This chain connects TRBV20-1 to TRBJ2-5, with D possibly being TRBD1 (6 bases). The germline CDR1 and CDR2 sequences are DFQATT and SNEGSKA (reference sequence). The germline V and J ends were trimmed by 4 bases and 0 bases, with 9 bases remaining between them. The CDR3 covers 13 residues.

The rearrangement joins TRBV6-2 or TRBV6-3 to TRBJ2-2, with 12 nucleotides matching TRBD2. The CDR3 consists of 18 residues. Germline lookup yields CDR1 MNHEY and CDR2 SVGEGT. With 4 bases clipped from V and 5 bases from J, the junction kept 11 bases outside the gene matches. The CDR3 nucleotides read TGTGCCAGCAGTTCGCAACTAGCGGGAGGTTCGGGAACCGGGGAGCTGTTTTTT. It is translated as CASSSQLAGGSGTGELFF.